This T cell receptor beta chain is from a study of control samples from healthy donors and cancer patients. Libraries were prepared by immunoSEQ multiplex PCR; TCRdb keeps only in-frame clonotypes and omits some of them. The top ten clones hold around 3.7% of a sample with about 50,000 clones, 94% of them seen once. The CDR3 spans 16 residues. Trimming at V came to 4 bases and at J to 8 bases, leaving 9 bases not matched to a gene. CDR1 and CDR2 from the germline V gene are MDHEN and SYDVKM. V gene TRBV28 combines with J gene TRBJ2-1; TRBD2 agrees at 12 bases. Sequencing was done on a sample of blood. This TCR was recovered from a man aged 30 to 45 in good health. In nucleotides, the CDR3 is TGTGCCAGCAGTTCCCCCACTAGCGGGAGGAGGGATGAGCAGTTCTTC. It specifies CASSSPTSGRRDEQFF.